These 8 T cell receptor beta chains were all obtained from the same sample, sequenced in a study of blood T cells in healthy people across ages. Combining a sample-barcoded 5' primer with a J-beta primer mix, a second PCR ran for 7 to 11 cycles. TCRdb redid the calling of the 5' RACE reads with MiXCR, one entry per CDR3 protein. The table lists approximately 1,000,000 distinct CDR3 sequences, more than 40% of them singletons. Specimen: blood. The receptors shown here come from a woman aged 60-75 years in good health.

The chain uses TRBV4-1 and TRBJ2-1; 9 bases agree with TRBD1. Germline V CDR1 and CDR2: MGHRA, YSYEKL. The CDR3 has 16 amino acids. The ends lost 6 bases at V and 4 bases at J; junction bases unmatched: 10. For the CDR3, the DNA is TGCGCCAGCAGTAAACGACACAGGGGGCTTTACAATGAGCAGTTCTTC. Residues: CASSKRHRGLYNEQFF.

This clonotype was detected a few times. The V gene is TRBV6-2 or TRBV6-3, the J gene TRBJ2-3; tentatively, D is TRBD1 (6 bases). This CDR3 is 12 amino acids long. Trimming stripped 6 bases from V and 6 bases from J, with 10 bases between. Germline V lookup: CDR1 MNHEY, CDR2 SVGEGT. Here the CDR3 DNA reads TGTGCCAGCAGGACGAGGGGGGATACGCAGTATTTT. It codes for CASRTRGDTQYF.

CDR3 residues: CASGREGRSSTDTQYF. The CDR3 region has the DNA TGCGCCAGCGGTCGGGAGGGCCGATCTAGCACAGATACGCAGTATTTT. The rearrangement uses TRBV5-1 and TRBJ2-3, with 8 positions matching TRBD2. The CDR3 spans 16 residues. Germline lookup yields CDR1 SGHRS and CDR2 YFSETQ. With V trimmed by 7 bases and J by 0 bases, 10 bases remained unmatched.

The J gene is TRBJ2-5, the V gene TRBV7-2, with 7 nucleotides matching TRBD2. Looked up from germline, CDR1 is SGHTA and CDR2 is FQGNSA. The ends lost 1 base at V and 11 bases at J; junction bases unmatched: 16. This CDR3 has 16 amino acids. Here the CDR3 reads CASSLGLAPSGNEQYF. CDR3 sequence (DNA): TGTGCCAGCAGCTTAGGGCTAGCCCCCAGCGGGAATGAGCAGTACTTC.

The chain employs TRBV29-1 and TRBJ2-3; D remains unclear. Germline lookup yields CDR1 SQVTM and CDR2 ANQGSEA. The CDR3 sequence is 12 residues long. The V and J ends lost 3 bases and 2 bases respectively, with 6 bases between them. CDR3 loop: CSVDPDTDTQYF. The CDR3 DNA is TGCAGCGTTGACCCAGACACAGATACGCAGTATTTT.

This clonotype occurred once. The chain has TRBV10-3 and TRBJ2-1; 8 bases align to TRBD2. Germline V lookup: CDR1 ENHRY, CDR2 SYGVKD. The junction had 7 bases not matched to a gene; V was cut back by 6 bases and J by 3 bases. The CDR3 length is 15 residues. DNA of the CDR3: TGTGCCATCAGATATACTAGCGGCCACTACAATGAGCAGTTCTTC. This gives the protein CAIRYTSGHYNEQFF.

This clonotype was found a few times. The chain recombines TRBV29-1 with TRBJ2-3; TRBD2 agrees at 11 bases. CDR3 length: 16 residues. The trim removed 4 bases at V and 0 bases at J, leaving 6 bases unmatched. CDR1 and CDR2 from the germline V gene are SQVTM and ANQGSEA. The CDR3 protein is CSVAGTSGTSTDTQYF. DNA of the CDR3: TGCAGCGTTGCTGGGACTAGCGGAACTAGCACAGATACGCAGTATTTT.

The CDR3 DNA reads as TGCGCCAGCAGCTTGTTCCAGGGGGGGGCGACCCAGTACTTC. As protein: CASSLFQGGATQYF. This sequence joins TRBV5-1 and TRBJ2-5, with D perhaps TRBD1 or TRBD2 (7 bases each). Trimming left V 1 base short and J 7 bases short, with 14 bases between. In germline, CDR1 is SGHRS, CDR2 YFSETQ. This CDR3 contains 14 residues.